The T cell receptor beta chain under discussion was sequenced for a study of Ad26.COV2.S vaccination and SARS-CoV-2 variants. Study information: Ad26.COV2.S shots went into the muscle once or twice, 56 days apart.

The sample's treatment: around 19 received Ad26.COV2.S at low or high dose, single or two shots; about 5 received placebo; per-sample allocation not given. Following the first vaccine or placebo injection, samples were taken on day 63. Data came from immunoSEQ multiplex PCR; TCRdb stores just in-frame clones and leaves some out. The sample has about 320,000 clones, more than 70% seen once. The CDR3 has 16 residues. Trimming stripped 2 bases from V and 4 bases from J, with 16 bases between. Germline CDR1 is MNHEY and CDR2 is SVGAGI. The clonotype comes from a person aged 18-65 years who received the Ad26.COV2.S COVID-19 vaccine or a placebo. The source was peripheral blood, collected in a trial of Ad26.COV2.S vaccine versus placebo. The J gene is TRBJ2-3, the V gene TRBV6-5, with D perhaps TRBD1 (5 bases). CDR3 coding DNA: TGTGCCAGCAGTTACCCCCGGCAGGGTTTGCCAGATACGCAGTATTTT. It codes for CASSYPRQGLPDTQYF.